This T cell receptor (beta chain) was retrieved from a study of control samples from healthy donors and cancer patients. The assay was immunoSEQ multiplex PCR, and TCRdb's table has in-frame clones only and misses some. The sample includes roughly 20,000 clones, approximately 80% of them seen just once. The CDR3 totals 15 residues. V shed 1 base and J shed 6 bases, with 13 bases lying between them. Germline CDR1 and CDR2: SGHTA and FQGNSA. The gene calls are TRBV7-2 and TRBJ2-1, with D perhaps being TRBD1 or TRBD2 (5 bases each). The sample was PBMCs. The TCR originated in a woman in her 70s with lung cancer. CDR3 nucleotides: TGTGCCAGCAGCTTAGTACGGGACCCCTTCAATGAGCAGTTCTTC. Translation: CASSLVRDPFNEQFF.